This T cell receptor (beta chain) was captured in a study of control samples from healthy donors and cancer patients. Sequenced by immunoSEQ multiplex PCR; TCRdb stores in-frame clones only, minus some. The sample has some 100,000 clones; roughly 89% are singletons. Between the trimmed V and J ends, which lost 0 bases and 4 bases, there was a span of 10 bases. The V gene's germline CDR1 is SGHRS and CDR2 YFSETQ. The CDR3 spans 14 residues. The sequence was obtained from a human donor in good health. The donor label of this sample is uncertain. This rearrangement joins TRBV5-1 to TRBJ1-1; D ambiguous. Sequenced input: blood. Here the CDR3 DNA reads TGCGCCAGCAGCTTGGCCGGGGTTCCCACTGAAGCTTTCTTT. Translating gives CASSLAGVPTEAFF.